These 19 T cell receptor beta chains came from one sample sequenced in a study of blood T cell repertoires in COVID-19. The repertoire was sequenced with immunoSEQ multiplex PCR; TCRdb's copy has only in-frame clones and lacks some. The sample holds over 200,000 clones, nearly 90% seen once. Sequencing used peripheral blood. The receptors were gathered from a human donor in a cohort sampled during active COVID-19.

V gene TRBV21-1 combines with J gene TRBJ2-3; the tabulated D call, TRBD2, remains unverified against the DNA. TRBV21-1 is flagged as a pseudogene. CDR3 length: 13 amino acids. The CDR3 loop is CASSKQREHTQYF. The CDR3 coding sequence is TGTGCCAGCAGCAAACAGCGGGAACATACGCAGTATTTT.

Only a few counts were recorded for this clone. The gene calls are TRBV7-2 and TRBJ1-5, with D uncertain. The CDR3 runs 13 residues. V shed 1 base and J shed 3 bases, with 4 bases lying between them. Germline V gives CDR1 SGHTA, CDR2 FQGNSA. The CDR3 region is CASSLGPNQPQHF. CDR3 nucleotide sequence: TGTGCCAGCAGCTTAGGGCCCAATCAGCCCCAGCATTTT. The variable domain in full, with the rest retrieved from reference TRBV7-2 and TRBJ1-5, is GAGVSQSPSNKVTEKGKDVELRCDPISGHTALYWYRQSLGQGLEFLIYFQGNSAPDKSGLPSDRFSAERTGGSVSTLTIQRTQQEDSAVYLCASSLGPNQPQHFGDGTRLSIL.

CDR3 residues: CASSPTYEQYF. The DNA of the CDR3 is TGTGCCAGCAGCCCTACCTACGAGCAGTACTTC. The V gene is TRBV5-8, the J gene TRBJ2-7; D call uncertain. CDR1 is SGHTS and CDR2 is YDEGEE in the germline V gene. Trimming removed 4 bases at V and 2 bases at J, with 4 bases between. This CDR3 comprises 11 residues.

The chain couples TRBV7-2 to TRBJ2-2; TRBD2 matches at 7 bases. Germline CDR1 and CDR2: SGHTA and FQGNSA. The CDR3 has 16 amino acids. Trimming cost V 1 base and J 3 bases; bases outside gene matches: 5. For the CDR3, the DNA is TGTGCCAGCAGCTTAGAGGCGGGGAGGGACACCGGGGAGCTGTTTTTT. Its protein is CASSLEAGRDTGELFF.

This chain uses TRBV11-3 with TRBJ1-4; D is perhaps TRBD1 (6 bases). Germline assignment: CDR1 SGHNT and CDR2 YENEEA. V was pared by 7 bases and J by 5 bases, with 11 bases between. The CDR3 is 13 residues long. This chain's CDR3 is CASTGTPNEKLFF. The CDR3 DNA follows: TGTGCCAGCACCGGGACACCAAATGAAAAACTGTTTTTT.

V is TRBV19 and J is TRBJ2-1; TRBD2 matches at 11 bases. Germline CDR1 is LNHDA and CDR2 is SQIVND (reference sequence). The CDR3 extends over 15 amino acids. The V gene end was trimmed by 5 bases and the J gene end by 4 bases; junction bases not matched to a gene: 4. The CDR3 protein is CASSQGLAEYNEQFF. CDR3 DNA: TGTGCCAGTAGTCAGGGACTAGCGGAGTACAATGAGCAGTTCTTC.

The CDR3 is CSASTGNHQPQHF. CDR3 DNA: TGCAGCGCCTCAACAGGGAATCATCAGCCCCAGCATTTT. The V gene is TRBV29-1, the J gene TRBJ1-5; D may be TRBD1 (6 bases). Trimming took off 7 bases at V and 5 bases at J, with 15 bases between the two ends. CDR3 size: 13 residues. In germline, CDR1 is SQVTM, CDR2 ANQGSEA.

Details on this clone: Germline and junction disagree at one end, which may indicate a read error. J is TRBJ1-2 and V is TRBV12-3 or TRBV12-4; 9 bases fit TRBD1. The CDR3 is 12 amino acids. The CDR3 region is CASRSGTGIPQF. The CDR3 DNA follows: TGTGCCAGCAGATCCGGGACAGGGATCCCCCAATTC.

This chain connects TRBV30 to TRBJ2-7, with D possibly being TRBD1 (6 bases). The ends were cut back, 2 bases at V and 4 bases at J, with 9 bases in the middle. CDR3 length: 12 residues. Germline CDR1 is GTSNPN and CDR2 is SVGIG (reference sequence). Here the CDR3 reads CAWSRGSYEQYF. In DNA form, the CDR3 reads TGTGCCTGGAGTAGGGGGAGTTACGAGCAGTACTTC.

J is TRBJ2-4 and V is TRBV6-7; D perhaps matches TRBD2 (6 bases). TRBV6-7 is sorted into the ORF group, with uncertain function. The ends were cut back, 8 bases at V and 1 base at J, with 9 bases in the middle. The CDR3 spans 13 residues. CDR3 sequence reads: CASVAGAKNIQYF. CDR3 nucleotide sequence: TGTGCCAGCGTCGCGGGGGCCAAAAACATTCAGTACTTC.

The chain joins TRBV7-3 to TRBJ2-2, with D tentatively TRBD1 (6 bases). Germline CDR1 is SGHTA and CDR2 is FQGTGA. The ends were cut back, 5 bases at V and 6 bases at J, with 13 bases in the middle. The CDR3 sequence is 14 residues long. The CDR3 DNA is TGTGCCAGCAGCCCAGGGGCAGGTGCCGGGGAGCTGTTTTTT. It encodes CASSPGAGAGELFF.

This sequence joins TRBV4-3 and TRBJ1-2, with a tentative D call TRBD1 (5 bases). This CDR3 has 17 amino acids. Trimming took off 0 bases at V and 7 bases at J, with 21 bases between the two ends. Germline CDR1 reads LGHNA; CDR2 reads YSLEER. The CDR3 loop is CASSQDWGDDVRTGYTF. CDR3 coding DNA: TGCGCCAGCAGCCAAGATTGGGGGGATGACGTCAGAACTGGCTACACCTTC.

CDR3 protein: CASSVAGIPPMNTEAFF. CDR3 DNA: TGTGCCAGCAGCGTTGCAGGGATTCCGCCAATGAACACTGAAGCTTTCTTT. The chain recombines TRBV9 with TRBJ1-1, with D perhaps matching TRBD1 (5 bases). CDR3 length: 17 residues. The V end lost 2 bases, the J end lost 0 bases, and 17 bases lay between the germline ends. Germline-derived CDR1 and CDR2 are SGDLS and YYNGEE.

The chain uses TRBV19 and TRBJ2-5; D unclear. The CDR3 is 14 amino acids. CDR1 is LNHDA and CDR2 is SQIVND in the germline V gene (reference sequence). V was pared by 7 bases and J by 4 bases, with 16 bases between. This CDR3 is CASTVNIEAETQYF. The CDR3 DNA reads TGTGCCAGTACCGTGAATATTGAGGCAGAGACCCAGTACTTC.

This clone was seen a handful of times. The chain has TRBV7-6 and TRBJ1-1; 7 nucleotides match TRBD1. V was pared by 2 bases and J by 4 bases, with 7 bases of the junction left unmatched. Germline lookup yields CDR1 SGHVS and CDR2 FNYEAQ. This CDR3 contains 15 residues. CDR3 bases: TGTGCCAGCAGCTTACGGACAGGCGCGGGCACTGAAGCTTTCTTT. Protein sequence: CASSLRTGAGTEAFF.

The gene calls are TRBV21-1 and TRBJ1-2; the table calls TRBD1, which could not be checked here. TRBV21-1 is a pseudogene locus. The CDR3 sequence is 14 residues long. The CDR3 nucleotides read TGTGCCAGCAGGAACAGGGTCGTCCCCTCGGGCTACACCTTC. Its translation is CASRNRVVPSGYTF.

This chain joins TRBV27 and TRBJ2-5, with 8 bases lining up with TRBD1. Germline V gene sequence: CDR1 MNHEY, CDR2 SMNVEV (reference sequence). V lost 5 bases, J lost 2 bases, and 7 bases stayed unmatched. This CDR3 spans 15 amino acids. The CDR3 DNA reads TGTGCCAGCAGTAGCAGGACAGGGTGGCAAGAGACCCAGTACTTC. Protein sequence: CASSSRTGWQETQYF.

The chain employs TRBV6-5 and TRBJ2-7; weak D call: TRBD1 (5 bases). The germline V gene encodes CDR1 MNHEY and CDR2 SVGAGI. This CDR3 has 12 amino acids. The V and J ends lost 10 bases and 3 bases respectively, with 13 bases between them. CDR3 DNA: TGTGCCACAAGACAGACGGACTACGAGCAGTACTTC. It specifies CATRQTDYEQYF.

The rearrangement uses TRBV7-8 and TRBJ2-7, with 8 bases aligning to TRBD2. CDR1 is SGHVS, CDR2 FQNEAQ, per germline. Trimming at V came to 5 bases and at J to 3 bases, leaving 9 bases not matched to a gene. The CDR3 spans 15 residues. This CDR3 reads CASSASTSGNYEQYF. CDR3 bases: TGTGCCAGCAGCGCCAGTACTAGCGGTAACTACGAGCAGTACTTC.